This TCR beta chain stems from a study of shared clonotypes between healthy human individuals. Repertoires were generated with immunoSEQ multiplex PCR, while TCRdb's copy carries only in-frame clones and drops some. Altogether approximately 980,000 clones are present, around three quarters being singletons, with the ten largest covering approximately 1.5%. Details on this clone: Its antigen is unknown.

V was trimmed by 4 bases and J by 2 bases, leaving 14 bases between them. Per the germline V gene, CDR1 is SGHNT and CDR2 is YYREEE (reference sequence). The length of the CDR3 is 15 residues. Notes on the study in general: Non-shared clonotypes showed lower generation probabilities than clonotypes common to all four donors. Incomplete sequencing of sorted subsets was indicated by rarefaction despite large depth.

The TCR was taken from a man aged 18-30 years in good health. The chain employs TRBV5-4 and TRBJ2-3; D not certain. The material sequenced was memory CD4+ T cells sorted from blood. As to subset: CD45RA-negative fraction. The CDR3 sequence: CASSPGPRYTDTQYF. In DNA form, the CDR3 reads TGTGCCAGCAGCCCCGGGCCCCGATACACAGATACGCAGTATTTT.